What follows are 27 T cell receptor beta chains derived from one specimen sequenced in a study of regulatory and conventional T cells in RAG deficiency. Profiling relied on immunoSEQ multiplex PCR, and the TCRdb table lists in-frame clones only, not all of them. The profile shows 25,000 to 30,000 clones, roughly 95% of them singletons. Conventional CD4+ T cells were sorted from blood as CD25-low CD127-high cells. This sample also appeared in a second study, on regulatory T cells. Turning to that study: Primers: 52 TRBV forward and 13 TRBJ reverse.

The sample taken for sequencing was CD25- CD4+ T cells sorted from blood. The receptors derive from a human donor in good health.

This chain links TRBV4-1 with TRBJ2-7; the D gene is possibly TRBD1 (6 bases). Trimming cost V 0 bases and J 0 bases, with 12 bases left between them. CDR1 MGHRA and CDR2 YSYEKL come from the germline V gene. The CDR3 runs to 16 residues. The CDR3 nucleotides read TGCGCCAGCAGCCAAGATTCACGGACAGACTCCTACGAGCAGTACTTC. Residues: CASSQDSRTDSYEQYF.

The rearrangement joins TRBV30 to TRBJ1-1, with D possibly matching TRBD1 (6 bases). V dropped 4 bases and J dropped 1 base, with 16 bases sitting between them. The germline V gene encodes CDR1 GTSNPN and CDR2 SVGIG (reference sequence). The CDR3 runs 15 residues. The CDR3 DNA reads as TGTGCCTGGACGAGCATGGGACATCCGAACACTGAAGCTTTCTTT. As protein: CAWTSMGHPNTEAFF.

This clone was found once. The rearrangement links TRBV7-9 to TRBJ1-4; 7 bases align to TRBD1. This CDR3 comprises 15 residues. In germline, CDR1 is SEHNR, CDR2 FQNEAQ (reference sequence). Losses at the gene ends were 5 bases for V and 8 bases for J; bases not matched to a gene: 11. CDR3 DNA: TGTGCCAGCAGCAAGGGGGTAGGGGGCAACGAAAAACTGTTTTTT. It encodes CASSKGVGGNEKLFF. Based on the CDR3 plus reference TRBV7-9 and TRBJ1-4, the full variable domain is DTGVSQNPRHKITKRGQNVTFRCDPISEHNRLYWYRQTLGQGPEFLTYFQNEAQLEKSRLLSDRFSAERPKGSFSTLEIQRTEQGDSAMYLCASSKGVGGNEKLFFGSGTQLSVL.

The J gene is TRBJ1-2, the V gene TRBV5-1; D ambiguous. CDR3 length: 13 amino acids. Trimming removed 0 bases from V and 5 bases from J, with 8 bases in between. The germline gives CDR1 SGHRS, CDR2 YFSETQ. CDR3 sequence: CASSLDPVYGYTF. DNA of the CDR3: TGCGCCAGCAGCTTGGATCCGGTTTATGGCTACACCTTC.

This clone was picked up one time. The chain employs TRBV4-1 and TRBJ1-5; 8 bases fit TRBD1. Trimming cost V 4 bases and J 6 bases; bases outside gene matches: 11. This CDR3 is built from 16 residues. The V gene's germline CDR1 is MGHRA and CDR2 YSYEKL. In nucleotides, the CDR3 is TGCGCCAGCAGCCCCCAGCCGATTACAGGGGGTCAGCCCCAGCATTTT. Translation: CASSPQPITGGQPQHF.

The chain recombines TRBV5-1 with TRBJ1-5, with unresolved D. This CDR3 spans 15 amino acids. In germline, CDR1 is SGHRS, CDR2 YFSETQ. The ends were cut back, 0 bases at V and 9 bases at J, with 16 bases in the middle. CDR3 residues: CASSLAGGILGPQHF. The DNA of the CDR3 is TGCGCCAGCAGCTTGGCCGGAGGGATTCTTGGGCCCCAGCATTTT.

This rearrangement joins TRBV5-1 to TRBJ1-2; possible D gene TRBD1, 6 bases. The germline CDR1 and CDR2 sequences are SGHRS and YFSETQ. There are 15 residues in the CDR3. V was trimmed by 0 bases and J by 2 bases, leaving 11 bases between them. DNA of the CDR3: TGCGCCAGCAGCTTGGCCGGGAGGGGGAACTATGGCTACACCTTC. Its protein product is CASSLAGRGNYGYTF. Drawing the rest from reference TRBV5-1 and TRBJ1-2, the complete variable domain is KAGVTQTPRYLIKTRGQQVTLSCSPISGHRSVSWYQQTPGQGLQFLFEYFSETQRNKGNFPGRFSGRQFSNSRSEMNVSTLELGDSALYLCASSLAGRGNYGYTFGSGTRLTVV.

The CDR3 DNA is TGTGCCAGTAGTGCCTCAAAGGGCGGGGGGAGCACTGGGGAGCTGTTTTTT. Protein product: CASSASKGGGSTGELFF. The rearrangement joins TRBV19 to TRBJ2-2; the match to TRBD2 covers 8 bases. The CDR3 is made up of 17 amino acids. J lost 8 bases, V lost 5 bases, and 16 bases had no gene match. Germline values: CDR1 LNHDA, CDR2 SQIVND (reference sequence).

The chain is built from TRBV27 and TRBJ2-7, with 8 bases lining up with TRBD1. The germline V gene has CDR1 MNHEY and CDR2 SMNVEV (reference sequence). V was pared by 1 base and J by 3 bases, with 14 bases of the junction left unmatched. The CDR3 is made up of 18 amino acids. The CDR3 loop reads CASSLYGARGRKSYEQYF. The CDR3 nucleotides read TGTGCCAGCAGTTTATATGGGGCCAGGGGGCGGAAGAGCTACGAGCAGTACTTC.

The chain joins TRBV5-1 to TRBJ1-5; 7 nucleotides align to TRBD1. Germline V lookup: CDR1 SGHRS, CDR2 YFSETQ. The J segment lost 2 bases and the V segment lost 0 bases, leaving 2 bases of the junction unmatched. This CDR3 contains 15 residues. This CDR3 is CASSLDRGGNQPQHF. CDR3 coding DNA: TGCGCCAGCAGCTTGGACAGGGGAGGCAATCAGCCCCAGCATTTT.

This clone was observed a few times. The chain employs TRBV6-5 and TRBJ1-3; 7 nucleotides agree with TRBD1. Losses at the gene ends were 4 bases for V and 4 bases for J; bases not matched to a gene: 7. The CDR3 loop spans 15 amino acids. Germline assignment: CDR1 MNHEY and CDR2 SVGAGI. In DNA form, the CDR3 reads TGTGCCAGCAGTTTCGGGACAGCGGTGGGAAACACCATATATTTT. The encoded protein is CASSFGTAVGNTIYF.

V is TRBV20-1 and J is TRBJ1-2; D uncertain. The ends were cut back, 3 bases at V and 4 bases at J, with 6 bases in the middle. The CDR3 runs to 11 residues. Germline assignment: CDR1 DFQATT and CDR2 SNEGSKA (reference sequence). In DNA, the CDR3 is TGCAGTGCTAGTGGGAGCTATGGCTACACCTTC. Translated: CSASGSYGYTF.

The V call is TRBV2, the J call TRBJ1-1, with D possibly matching TRBD1 (6 bases). Germline V gene lookup returns CDR1 SNHLY and CDR2 FYNNEI. There are 14 residues in the CDR3. Trimming took 5 bases from V and 0 from J, leaving 10 bases between them. CDR3 DNA: TGTGCCAGCAGTATACAGGGCATGAACACTGAAGCTTTCTTT. Amino acids: CASSIQGMNTEAFF.

The chain employs TRBV5-1 and TRBJ2-5, with 8 bases lining up with TRBD2. This CDR3 has 14 residues. V was clipped by 5 bases and J by 0 bases; unmatched bases: 3. Germline V gene lookup returns CDR1 SGHRS and CDR2 YFSETQ. In DNA, the CDR3 is TGCGCCAGCAGACGGGGGGGCAACCAAGAGACCCAGTACTTC. Translation: CASRRGGNQETQYF.

The chain is built from TRBV7-6 and TRBJ2-7; 7 positions agree with TRBD2. The CDR3 is made up of 13 amino acids. CDR1 and CDR2 (germline): SGHVS, FNYEAQ. J lost 7 bases, V lost 2 bases, and 5 bases had no gene match. The chain's CDR3 is CASSLRDGGEQYF. CDR3 bases: TGTGCCAGCAGCTTACGGGACGGGGGGGAGCAGTACTTC.

This chain connects TRBV7-9 to TRBJ2-5, with 7 bases fitting TRBD1. The germline V gene encodes CDR1 SEHNR and CDR2 FQNEAQ (reference sequence). This CDR3 is built from 15 residues. V was pared by 5 bases and J by 5 bases, with 11 bases of the junction left unmatched. The CDR3 here is CASSHEGARKETQYF. Written as DNA, the CDR3 is TGTGCCAGCAGCCATGAGGGGGCGCGGAAGGAGACCCAGTACTTC.

The chain recombines TRBV15 with TRBJ1-2, with TRBD1 matching 11 bases. V gave up 1 base and J gave up 4 bases; unmatched junction bases: 14. The germline V gene has CDR1 LNHNV and CDR2 YYDKDF (reference sequence). The CDR3 sequence is 19 residues long. DNA for the CDR3: TGTGCCACCAGCAGAGTCCTCCGGGACAGGGGGAAGGGGCCCTATGGCTACACCTTC. It translates to CATSRVLRDRGKGPYGYTF.

The chain is built from TRBV2 and TRBJ1-1; D call uncertain. Trimming left V 6 bases short and J 0 bases short, with 11 bases between. Per the germline V gene, CDR1 is SNHLY and CDR2 is FYNNEI. The CDR3 contains 14 residues. The CDR3 spells CASRVTVMNTEAFF. The CDR3 DNA follows: TGTGCCAGCAGGGTCACAGTCATGAACACTGAAGCTTTCTTT.

The rearrangement uses TRBV30 and TRBJ2-3; possibly TRBD2 for D (6 bases). Germline V gene data show CDR1 as GTSNPN and CDR2 as SVGIG (reference sequence). V shed 3 bases and J shed 8 bases, with 15 bases lying between them. The CDR3 totals 13 residues. Written as DNA, the CDR3 is TGTGCCTGGAGCTCGGGGGTCAAGGCTACGCAGTATTTT. Protein product: CAWSSGVKATQYF.

The chain uses TRBV6-6 and TRBJ2-7; TRBD1 might be the D (6 bases). CDR3 size: 14 residues. CDR1 and CDR2 (germline): MNHNY, SVGAGI (reference sequence). Deletions cut 2 bases from V and 4 bases from J, with 12 bases between. The CDR3 DNA is TGTGCCAGCAGTTACGACGGGACAAGATACGAGCAGTACTTC. Translating it yields CASSYDGTRYEQYF.

The CDR3 region is CASSTHDRGRLSDTEAFF. The CDR3 coding sequence is TGTGCCAGTAGTACCCACGACAGGGGGCGTTTATCGGACACTGAAGCTTTCTTT. The V gene is TRBV19, the J gene TRBJ1-1, with 10 bases identical to TRBD1. The ends lost 4 bases at V and 3 bases at J; junction bases unmatched: 14. The CDR3 has 18 amino acids. The germline V gene encodes CDR1 LNHDA and CDR2 SQIVND (reference sequence).

This rearrangement joins TRBV5-1 to TRBJ1-2; maybe TRBD1 (6 bases). Looked up from germline, CDR1 is SGHRS and CDR2 is YFSETQ. The V and J ends lost 4 bases and 4 bases respectively, with 14 bases between them. This CDR3 spans 14 amino acids. The chain's CDR3 is CASSKEQGSYGYTF. In DNA form, the CDR3 reads TGCGCCAGCAGCAAGGAACAGGGCTCCTATGGCTACACCTTC.

The chain couples TRBV4-1 to TRBJ2-1, with 11 bases identical to TRBD2. J gave up 5 bases and V 3 bases, and 6 bases lay outside the gene matches. This CDR3 comprises 16 residues. Germline V gene lookup returns CDR1 MGHRA and CDR2 YSYEKL. The CDR3 reads CASSHVAGGMNNEQFF. In DNA form, the CDR3 reads TGCGCCAGCAGCCATGTAGCGGGGGGGATGAACAATGAGCAGTTCTTC.

This clone has just a few counts. J is TRBJ1-1 and V is TRBV6-1, with TRBD1 matching over 7 bases. There are 13 residues in the CDR3. Per germline, CDR1 MNHNS and CDR2 SASEGT. V gave up 5 bases and J gave up 10 bases; unmatched junction bases: 10. The CDR3 sequence: CASSTLGQVGAFF. In DNA, the CDR3 is TGTGCCAGCAGTACCCTTGGACAGGTCGGAGCTTTCTTT.

This chain connects TRBV7-9 to TRBJ1-5; tentatively, D is TRBD1 (5 bases). The CDR3 runs 15 residues. Looked up from germline, CDR1 is SEHNR and CDR2 is FQNEAQ (reference sequence). Trimming removed 5 bases from V and 1 base from J, with 12 bases in between. The DNA of the CDR3 is TGTGCCAGCAGCCTCGGGACTAGCAGCAATCAGCCCCAGCATTTT. Its protein product is CASSLGTSSNQPQHF.

Concerning this clone: Sequence at one end of the junction differs from germline and may be a read error. The J gene is TRBJ2-3, the V gene TRBV5-6; 9 bases align to TRBD2. This CDR3 region has 16 residues. Germline loops: CDR1 SGHDT, CDR2 YYEEEE. CDR3 in DNA: TGTGCCAGCAGCTTGGGCCTAGCGGGGTACACAGATACGCAGTGTTTT. It is translated as CASSLGLAGYTDTQCF.

This clone was observed once. This sequence joins TRBV4-2 and TRBJ2-1, with TRBD2 identical over 10 bases. The CDR3 is 16 amino acids. Per germline, CDR1 LGHNA and CDR2 YNFKEQ. V lost 0 bases, J lost 4 bases, and 3 bases stayed unmatched. CDR3 coding DNA: TGTGCCAGCAGCCAAGAGGAGCGGGGGGGATACAATGAGCAGTTCTTC. This gives the protein CASSQEERGGYNEQFF.